A single sample is the source of the 18 T cell receptor beta chains below, sequenced in a study of cytomegalovirus exposure and HLA in healthy donors. In the PCR, 60 Vbeta and 13 Jbeta primers were used. This table comes from immunoSEQ multiplex PCR, and its TCRdb copy is limited to in-frame clones, with some not included. Found here are about 180,000 clones, 76% of them singletons; the top ten hold around 1.5%. The sequenced sample consisted of PBMCs. The receptors derive from a man younger than 35 in good health and CMV-seronegative.

The rearrangement links TRBV7-3 to TRBJ1-1; 7 bases agree with TRBD1. From germline, CDR1 is SGHTA and CDR2 FQGTGA. There are 13 residues in the CDR3. The V segment lost 5 bases and the J segment 7 bases; nucleotides outside the gene matches: 7. The CDR3 DNA follows: TGTGCCAGCAGCCCCAGGCACAGGGGTGAAGCTTTCTTT. This gives the protein CASSPRHRGEAFF.

This clone was observed a handful of times. The chain employs TRBV30 and TRBJ1-1, with 7 bases fitting TRBD1. Per germline, CDR1 GTSNPN and CDR2 SVGIG (reference sequence). The ends lost 0 bases at V and 1 base at J; junction bases unmatched: 8. The CDR3 extends over 16 amino acids. CDR3 sequence reads: CAWSVWDSGPNTEAFF. In DNA form, the CDR3 reads TGTGCCTGGAGTGTATGGGACAGTGGCCCGAACACTGAAGCTTTCTTT.

The CDR3 DNA reads as TGTGCCAGCAGCCCCAAAAGAGTCGGACAGGGGGAAGCTTTCTTT. Residues: CASSPKRVGQGEAFF. This rearrangement joins TRBV5-4 to TRBJ1-1; 9 positions match TRBD1. CDR3 length equals 15 residues. V shed 4 bases and J 8 bases; nucleotides not matched to a gene: 12. Germline V lookup: CDR1 SGHNT, CDR2 YYREEE (reference sequence). The complete variable domain, with remaining parts taken from reference TRBV5-4 and TRBJ1-1, reads ETGVTQSPTHLIKTRGQQVTLRCSSQSGHNTVSWYQQALGQGPQFIFQYYREEENGRGNFPPRFSGLQFPNYSSELNVNALELDDSALYLCASSPKRVGQGEAFFGQGTRLTVV.

This clone occurred a few times. The V gene is TRBV7-2, the J gene TRBJ2-1; TRBD2 might be the D (6 bases). The CDR3 sequence is 14 residues long. Germline CDR1 and CDR2: SGHTA and FQGNSA. Trimming stripped 2 bases from V and 4 bases from J, with 9 bases between. The CDR3 coding sequence is TGTGCCAGCAGCTTACGCCGGGGGTACAATGAGCAGTTCTTC. Protein product: CASSLRRGYNEQFF.

The genes are TRBV5-1 and TRBJ2-3, with 7 bases lining up with TRBD1. V shed 4 bases, J shed 5 bases, and the junction held 7 bases outside the gene matches. The CDR3 loop spans 14 amino acids. Germline assignment: CDR1 SGHRS and CDR2 YFSETQ. CDR3 sequence reads: CASSGWTGLDTQYF. The CDR3 DNA is TGCGCCAGCAGCGGGTGGACAGGTTTAGATACGCAGTATTTT.

This clone was observed a single time. The chain is built from TRBV5-6 and TRBJ1-2; no firm D call. The CDR3 extends over 12 amino acids. V dropped 2 bases and J dropped 3 bases, with 5 bases sitting between them. Germline lookup yields CDR1 SGHDT and CDR2 YYEEEE. The CDR3 region has the DNA TGTGCCAGCAGCTTCGGTGACTATGGCTACACCTTC. Protein product: CASSFGDYGYTF.

V usage is TRBV5-8 and J usage is TRBJ2-2; TRBD2 might be the D (6 bases). The CDR3 sequence is 15 residues long. Germline loops: CDR1 SGHTS, CDR2 YDEGEE. Trimming removed 0 bases from V and 3 bases from J, with 9 bases in between. The CDR3 coding sequence is TGTGCCAGCAGCTTGGCCGCGGGGTACACCGGGGAGCTGTTTTTT. It is translated as CASSLAAGYTGELFF.

This clone was found a few times. The rearrangement uses TRBV28 and TRBJ1-2; D is unresolved. CDR1 MDHEN and CDR2 SYDVKM come from the germline V gene. This CDR3 comprises 13 residues. Trimming cost V 4 bases and J 8 bases, with 14 bases left between them. As DNA, the CDR3 is TGTGCCAGCAGTTACGTCCAAACTGCGGGCTACACCTTC. Protein sequence: CASSYVQTAGYTF.

This clone was seen a few times. This chain uses TRBV28 with TRBJ1-1, with TRBD1 matching over 7 bases. The junction had 7 bases not matched to a gene; V was cut back by 7 bases and J by 5 bases. Germline V lookup: CDR1 MDHEN, CDR2 SYDVKM. CDR3 length: 13 amino acids. The DNA for the CDR3 is TGTGCCAGCAAATCAGGGGGTGGGACTGAAGCTTTCTTT. Protein: CASKSGGGTEAFF.

V gene TRBV27 combines with J gene TRBJ2-6; no definite D call. CDR1 is MNHEY, CDR2 SMNVEV, per germline (reference sequence). V was pared by 5 bases and J by 2 bases, with 10 bases between. The CDR3 extends over 15 amino acids. CDR3 bases: TGTGCCAGCAGTCCCCTGGGCCCTGGGGCCAACGTCCTGACTTTC. Protein: CASSPLGPGANVLTF.

The rearrangement uses TRBV5-1 and TRBJ2-5; TRBD2 aligns across 10 bases. The J call may not be correct, given that the DNA end is closer to TRBJ2-7. The CDR3 sequence is 15 residues long. In germline, CDR1 is SGHRS, CDR2 YFSETQ. The CDR3 nucleotides read TGCGCCAGCAGCTCACGTAGCGGGAGGAGGAACGAGCAGTACTTC. Translating it yields CASSSRSGRRNEQYF.

This chain links TRBV23-1 with TRBJ2-7, with a weak D call TRBD1 (6 bases). TRBV23-1 counts as an open reading frame of uncertain function. CDR3 size: 17 residues. The V end was cut by 8 bases, the J end by 6 bases, with 29 bases between. The CDR3 region is CASGPKSRGHHGGEQYF. The CDR3 nucleotides read TGCGCCAGCGGTCCGAAAAGTAGGGGACACCATGGCGGCGAGCAGTACTTC.

This sequence joins TRBV19 and TRBJ2-5; D perhaps matches TRBD1 (5 bases). V lost 1 base, J lost 1 base, and 13 bases lay in between. Germline V lookup: CDR1 LNHDA, CDR2 SQIVND (reference sequence). CDR3 length: 16 amino acids. Written as DNA, the CDR3 is TGTGCCAGTAGTATAGGGGTGGCAGGGCCCCAAGAGACCCAGTACTTC. This sequence encodes CASSIGVAGPQETQYF.

The table lists this clone with a count of one. The chain links TRBV5-1 to TRBJ2-2, with 7 bases identical to TRBD1. Germline V gives CDR1 SGHRS, CDR2 YFSETQ. CDR3 length: 15 amino acids. Losses at the gene ends were 4 bases for V and 4 bases for J; bases not matched to a gene: 7. This CDR3 is CASSMTGYGTGELFF. DNA of the CDR3: TGCGCCAGCAGCATGACAGGGTATGGCACCGGGGAGCTGTTTTTT.

V and J are TRBV5-1 and TRBJ1-5; D may be TRBD1 (6 bases). CDR3 length equals 11 residues. Trimming stripped 4 bases from V and 11 bases from J, with 10 bases between. CDR1 is SGHRS and CDR2 is YFSETQ in the germline V gene. CDR3 protein: CASSPRGSQHF. As DNA, the CDR3 is TGCGCCAGCAGCCCCAGGGGTTCCCAGCATTTT. Looking up the rest from reference TRBV5-1 and TRBJ1-5 gives the full variable domain: KAGVTQTPRYLIKTRGQQVTLSCSPISGHRSVSWYQQTPGQGLQFLFEYFSETQRNKGNFPGRFSGRQFSNSRSEMNVSTLELGDSALYLCASSPRGSQHFGDGTRLSIL.

This clone was picked up one time. The chain employs TRBV7-3 and TRBJ1-1, with D uncertain. The germline V gene has CDR1 SGHTA and CDR2 FQGTGA. Trimming pared 2 bases from V and 5 bases from J, leaving 12 bases between. This CDR3 contains 14 residues. In DNA form, the CDR3 reads TGTGCCAGCAGCTTAGAGGGAGCGGAGACTGAAGCTTTCTTT. Amino acids: CASSLEGAETEAFF.

The chain is built from TRBV28 and TRBJ2-1; 14 bases are shared with TRBD2. The CDR3 totals 16 residues. In germline, CDR1 is MDHEN, CDR2 SYDVKM. V shed 1 base and J 7 bases; nucleotides not matched to a gene: 3. CDR3: CASSLFGTSGRNEQFF. DNA for the CDR3: TGTGCCAGCAGTTTATTTGGGACTAGCGGGAGAAATGAGCAGTTCTTC.

The chain is built from TRBV7-9 and TRBJ2-3, with D tentatively TRBD2 (6 bases). Germline assignment: CDR1 SEHNR and CDR2 FQNEAQ (reference sequence). The V gene lost 4 bases and the J gene lost 2 bases, with 13 bases spanning the gap. This CDR3 has 15 amino acids. This CDR3 reads CASSSRAGNTDTQYF. The CDR3 DNA follows: TGTGCCAGCAGCTCCCGGGCGGGGAACACAGATACGCAGTATTTT.